This TCR beta chain comes out of a study of blood T cell repertoires in COVID-19. The CDR3 consists of 15 residues. Germline V gene sequence: CDR1 MDHEN, CDR2 SYDVKM. Trimming took 3 bases from V and 4 from J, leaving 15 bases between them. TCRdb keeps only in-frame clones here, not all; method: immunoSEQ multiplex PCR. Among approximately 320,000 clones listed, 90% were seen once. This TCR came from a man between 60 and 75 years old who had recovered from COVID-19. The sequenced material came from PBMCs or T cells enriched from blood (not recorded which). The chain uses TRBV28 and TRBJ1-2, with a tentative D call TRBD1 (6 bases). DNA for the CDR3: TGTGCCAGCAGTTTTCCCCCAGGGGCGGGCTATGGCTACACCTTC. Protein sequence: CASSFPPGAGYGYTF.